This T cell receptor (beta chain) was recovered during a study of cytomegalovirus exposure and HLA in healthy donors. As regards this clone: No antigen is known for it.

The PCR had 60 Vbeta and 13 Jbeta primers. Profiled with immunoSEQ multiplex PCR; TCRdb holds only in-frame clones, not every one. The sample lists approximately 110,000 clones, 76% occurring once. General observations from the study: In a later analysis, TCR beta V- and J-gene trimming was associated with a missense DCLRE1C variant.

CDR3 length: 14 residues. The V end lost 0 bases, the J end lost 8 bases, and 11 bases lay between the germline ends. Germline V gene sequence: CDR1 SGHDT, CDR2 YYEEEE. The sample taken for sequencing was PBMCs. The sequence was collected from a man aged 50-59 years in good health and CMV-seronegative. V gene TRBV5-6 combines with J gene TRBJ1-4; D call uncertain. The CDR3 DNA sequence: TGTGCCAGCAGCTTGGCCTTCGGAGCGGAAAAACTGTTTTTT. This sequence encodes CASSLAFGAEKLFF.